Listed here are 21 T cell receptor beta chains from one sample, sequenced in a study of cytomegalovirus exposure and HLA in healthy donors. In the PCR, 60 Vbeta and 13 Jbeta primers were used. Profiled with immunoSEQ multiplex PCR; TCRdb holds only in-frame clones, not every one. The table gives over 110,000 clones; the top ten clones make up 0.85% to 1% of it. Sequences were obtained from PBMCs. The receptors come from a male donor in good health and CMV-seronegative.

The genes are TRBV2 and TRBJ1-4, with 8 positions matching TRBD1. The CDR3 length is 15 residues. Germline CDR1 is SNHLY and CDR2 is FYNNEI. J gave up 5 bases and V 3 bases, and 5 bases lay outside the gene matches. CDR3 DNA sequence: TGTGCCAGCAGTGAGACAGGGGCCATGAATGAAAAACTGTTTTTT. Its translation: CASSETGAMNEKLFF.

CDR3 residues: CASSGDRGVYNEQFF. CDR3 sequence (DNA): TGTGCCAGCAGTGGAGACAGGGGGGTATACAATGAGCAGTTCTTC. This rearrangement joins TRBV2 to TRBJ2-1; the match to TRBD1 covers 9 bases. CDR1 SNHLY and CDR2 FYNNEI come from the germline V gene. V trimming: 4 bases; J trimming: 4 bases; junction bases outside the gene matches: 5. This CDR3 has 15 amino acids.

This sequence joins TRBV30 and TRBJ1-4, with 8 bases aligning to TRBD1. This CDR3 has 12 residues. V was clipped by 8 bases and J by 5 bases; unmatched bases: 4. Looked up from germline, CDR1 is GTSNPN and CDR2 is SVGIG (reference sequence). The CDR3, as DNA: TGTGCCCAGGGACAGGAAAATGAAAAACTGTTTTTT. The encoded protein is CAQGQENEKLFF.

The rearrangement uses TRBV6-6 and TRBJ1-2; D remains unclear. This CDR3 region has 15 residues. Germline CDR1 and CDR2: MNHNY and SVGAGI (reference sequence). Trimming cost V 7 bases and J 3 bases, with 18 bases left between them. The DNA of the CDR3 is TGTGCCAGCACTCCGAGGAATGATTTCCACTATGGCTACACCTTC. It encodes CASTPRNDFHYGYTF.

The chain couples TRBV19 to TRBJ1-2; perhaps TRBD1 as D (6 bases). The CDR3 is 16 amino acids. Trimming took off 5 bases at V and 8 bases at J, with 24 bases between the two ends. CDR1 and CDR2 from the germline V gene are LNHDA and SQIVND (reference sequence). CDR3 protein: CASSVDRWDKTKGYTF. CDR3 DNA sequence: TGTGCCAGTAGTGTCGATCGATGGGACAAAACAAAAGGCTACACCTTC.

V usage is TRBV11-2 and J usage is TRBJ1-5; D is unresolved. The CDR3 runs 14 residues. V shed 3 bases and J shed 5 bases, with 11 bases lying between them. The germline V gene has CDR1 SGHAT and CDR2 FQNNGV. CDR3 region: CASSFDGVDQPQHF. Here the CDR3 DNA reads TGTGCCAGCAGCTTTGACGGGGTTGATCAGCCCCAGCATTTT.

V gene TRBV14 combines with J gene TRBJ2-2, with 13 nucleotides matching TRBD2. The CDR3 runs 18 residues. V shed 4 bases and J 1 base; nucleotides not matched to a gene: 6. Per the germline V gene, CDR1 is SGHDN and CDR2 is FVKESK. For the CDR3, the DNA is TGTGCCAGCAGCCCCGGACTAGCGGGGGCCAGGAACACCGGGGAGCTGTTTTTT. Amino acid sequence: CASSPGLAGARNTGELFF.

V and J are TRBV18 and TRBJ2-5, with a tentative D call TRBD1 (6 bases). Germline V lookup: CDR1 KGHSH, CDR2 LQKENI. This CDR3 has 15 residues. Trimming took off 0 bases at V and 5 bases at J, with 13 bases between the two ends. The CDR3 spells CASSPPRGGWETQYF. Here the CDR3 DNA reads TGTGCCAGCTCACCACCCAGGGGCGGTTGGGAGACCCAGTACTTC.

The chain uses TRBV5-1 and TRBJ2-7; 8 nucleotides match TRBD2. The germline V gene encodes CDR1 SGHRS and CDR2 YFSETQ. V was clipped by 0 bases and J by 2 bases; unmatched bases: 4. This CDR3 spans 15 amino acids. The DNA for the CDR3 is TGCGCCAGCAGCTTGGAAAGCGGGGGACCCTACGAGCAGTACTTC. This encodes CASSLESGGPYEQYF.

This chain links TRBV18 with TRBJ1-1, with 7 bases matching TRBD1. The CDR3 runs 14 residues. V gave up 3 bases and J gave up 3 bases; unmatched junction bases: 4. Germline V lookup: CDR1 KGHSH, CDR2 LQKENI. The CDR3 sequence: CASSPDDRDTEAFF. The CDR3 DNA is TGTGCCAGCTCACCCGACGACAGGGACACTGAAGCTTTCTTT.

This chain uses TRBV29-1 with TRBJ2-7; 7 bases are a match to TRBD2. Trimming cost V 1 base and J 5 bases; bases outside gene matches: 14. The germline CDR1 and CDR2 sequences are SQVTM and ANQGSEA. This CDR3 contains 16 residues. CDR3 nucleotide sequence: TGCAGCGTTGAAGCCCCCTGGGGGGGTGCGGGCAACGAGCAGTACTTC. It encodes CSVEAPWGGAGNEQYF.

The chain recombines TRBV19 with TRBJ2-7, with D tentatively TRBD1 (6 bases). Germline loops: CDR1 LNHDA, CDR2 SQIVND (reference sequence). The CDR3 is 15 residues long. Trimming took off 6 bases at V and 0 bases at J, with 15 bases between the two ends. CDR3 sequence (DNA): TGTGCCAGTAGCCACCGACAGGACATCTCCTACGAGCAGTACTTC. This codes for CASSHRQDISYEQYF.

DNA for the CDR3: TGTGCCTGGAGACCCGGACTAGCGGGAACAGATACGCAGTATTTT. Its protein product is CAWRPGLAGTDTQYF. V is TRBV30 and J is TRBJ2-3; 12 positions agree with TRBD2. There are 15 residues in the CDR3. The ends lost 3 bases at V and 3 bases at J; junction bases unmatched: 4. Germline lookup yields CDR1 GTSNPN and CDR2 SVGIG (reference sequence).

The CDR3 DNA reads TGTGCCAGCCGCCCGGCGGGCAATCAGCCCCAGCATTTT. Its protein is CASRPAGNQPQHF. V usage is TRBV6-5 and J usage is TRBJ1-5, with D unresolved. The V and J ends lost 8 bases and 2 bases respectively, with 10 bases between them. CDR1 MNHEY and CDR2 SVGAGI come from the germline V gene. This CDR3 has 13 amino acids.

This sequence joins TRBV27 and TRBJ2-5; D is possibly TRBD2 (5 bases). CDR3 size: 14 residues. The V end lost 2 bases, the J end lost 9 bases, and 16 bases lay between the germline ends. Germline V gene sequence: CDR1 MNHEY, CDR2 SMNVEV (reference sequence). CDR3 residues: CASSLRLASPAQYF. CDR3 in DNA: TGTGCCAGCAGTTTACGGCTAGCCAGCCCCGCCCAGTACTTC.

The J gene is TRBJ2-1, the V gene TRBV30, with TRBD2 matching over 10 bases. V trimming: 2 bases; J trimming: 10 bases; junction bases outside the gene matches: 8. Germline V gene data show CDR1 as GTSNPN and CDR2 as SVGIG (reference sequence). This CDR3 is 14 amino acids long. The CDR3 protein is CAWSTLAGVTEQFF. The CDR3 DNA follows: TGTGCCTGGAGTACGCTAGCGGGAGTGACGGAGCAGTTCTTC.

The V call is TRBV6-5, the J call TRBJ1-3; 8 bases are a match to TRBD1. Germline assignment: CDR1 MNHEY and CDR2 SVGAGI. Trimming at V came to 6 bases and at J to 2 bases, leaving 6 bases not matched to a gene. CDR3 length: 15 residues. The CDR3 here is CASSRTGRTGNTIYF. CDR3 DNA: TGTGCCAGCAGCCGGACAGGGCGCACTGGAAACACCATATATTTT.

The J gene is TRBJ1-1, the V gene TRBV5-6; the D gene is possibly TRBD1 (5 bases). This CDR3 has 12 amino acids. V lost 4 bases, J lost 8 bases, and 12 bases lay in between. Looked up from germline, CDR1 is SGHDT and CDR2 is YYEEEE. The CDR3 spells CASSHDNREAFF. In DNA form, the CDR3 reads TGTGCCAGCAGCCACGACAACAGGGAAGCTTTCTTT.

The chain couples TRBV6-5 to TRBJ2-2, with 7 nucleotides matching TRBD1. Germline loops: CDR1 MNHEY, CDR2 SVGAGI. V was clipped by 6 bases and J by 6 bases; unmatched bases: 1. CDR3 length: 12 amino acids. The CDR3 sequence: CASSDRAGELFF. The DNA of the CDR3 is TGTGCCAGCAGCGACAGGGCCGGGGAGCTGTTTTTT.

The chain has TRBV7-9 and TRBJ1-2; 9 bases are a match to TRBD1. In germline, CDR1 is SEHNR, CDR2 FQNEAQ (reference sequence). CDR3 length: 14 residues. V shed 5 bases and J 4 bases; nucleotides not matched to a gene: 5. The CDR3 here is CASSTTGGTYGYTF. CDR3 coding DNA: TGTGCCAGCAGCACAACAGGGGGCACCTATGGCTACACCTTC.

The rearrangement uses TRBV11-3 and TRBJ1-2, with 7 positions matching TRBD1. CDR3 length equals 14 residues. Germline V lookup: CDR1 SGHNT, CDR2 YENEEA. V was clipped by 0 bases and J by 8 bases; unmatched bases: 6. The CDR3 loop reads CASSLDSGGGGYTF. CDR3 bases: TGTGCCAGCAGCTTAGATAGCGGAGGGGGCGGCTACACCTTC.